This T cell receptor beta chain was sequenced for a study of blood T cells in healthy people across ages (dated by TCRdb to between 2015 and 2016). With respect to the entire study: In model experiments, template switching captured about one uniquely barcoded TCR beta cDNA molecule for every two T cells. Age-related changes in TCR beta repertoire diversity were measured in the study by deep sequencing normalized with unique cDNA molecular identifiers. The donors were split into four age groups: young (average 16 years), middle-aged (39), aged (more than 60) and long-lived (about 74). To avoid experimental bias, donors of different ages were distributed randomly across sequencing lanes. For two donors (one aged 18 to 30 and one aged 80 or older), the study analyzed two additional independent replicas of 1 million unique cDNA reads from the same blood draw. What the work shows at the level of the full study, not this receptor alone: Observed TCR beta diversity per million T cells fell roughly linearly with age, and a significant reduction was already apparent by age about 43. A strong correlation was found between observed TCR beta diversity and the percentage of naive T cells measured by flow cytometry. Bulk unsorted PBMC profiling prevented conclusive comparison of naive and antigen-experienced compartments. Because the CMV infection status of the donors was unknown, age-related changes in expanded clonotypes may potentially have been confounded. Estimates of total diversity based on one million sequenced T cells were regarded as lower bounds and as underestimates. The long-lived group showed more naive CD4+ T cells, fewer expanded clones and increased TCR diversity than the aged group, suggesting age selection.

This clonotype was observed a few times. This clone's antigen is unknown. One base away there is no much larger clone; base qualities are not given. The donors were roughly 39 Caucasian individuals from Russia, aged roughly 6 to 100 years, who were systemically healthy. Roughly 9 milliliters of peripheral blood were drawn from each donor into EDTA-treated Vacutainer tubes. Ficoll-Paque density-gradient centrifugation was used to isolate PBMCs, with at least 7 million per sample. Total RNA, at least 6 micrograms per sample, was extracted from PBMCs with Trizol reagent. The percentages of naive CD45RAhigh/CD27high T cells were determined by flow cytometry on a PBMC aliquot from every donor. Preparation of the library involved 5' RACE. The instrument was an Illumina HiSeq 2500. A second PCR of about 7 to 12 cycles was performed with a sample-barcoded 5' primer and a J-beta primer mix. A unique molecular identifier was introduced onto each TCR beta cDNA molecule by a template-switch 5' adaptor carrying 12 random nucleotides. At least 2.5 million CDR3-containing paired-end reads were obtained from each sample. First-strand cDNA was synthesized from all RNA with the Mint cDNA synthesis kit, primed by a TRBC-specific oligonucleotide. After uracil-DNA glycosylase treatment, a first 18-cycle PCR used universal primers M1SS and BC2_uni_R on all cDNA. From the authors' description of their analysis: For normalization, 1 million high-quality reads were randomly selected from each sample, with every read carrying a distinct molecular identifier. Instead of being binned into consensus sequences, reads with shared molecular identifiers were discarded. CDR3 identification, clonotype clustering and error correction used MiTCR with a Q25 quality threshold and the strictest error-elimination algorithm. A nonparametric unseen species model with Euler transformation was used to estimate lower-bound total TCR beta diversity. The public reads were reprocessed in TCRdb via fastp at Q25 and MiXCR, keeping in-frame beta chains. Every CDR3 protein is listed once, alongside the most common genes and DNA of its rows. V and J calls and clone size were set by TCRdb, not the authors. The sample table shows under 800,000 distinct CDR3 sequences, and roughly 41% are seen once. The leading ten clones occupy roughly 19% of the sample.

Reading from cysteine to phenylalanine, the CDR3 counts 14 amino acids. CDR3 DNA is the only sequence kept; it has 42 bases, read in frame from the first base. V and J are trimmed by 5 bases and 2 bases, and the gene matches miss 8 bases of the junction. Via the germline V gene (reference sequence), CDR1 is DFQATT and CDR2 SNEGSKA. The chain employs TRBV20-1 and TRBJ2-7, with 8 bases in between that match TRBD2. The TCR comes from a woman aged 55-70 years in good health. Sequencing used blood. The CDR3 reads CSAPPAGATYEQYF. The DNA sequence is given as TGCAGTGCTCCCCCAGCGGGAGCAACCTACGAGCAGTACTTC.